This T cell receptor (beta chain) was sequenced for a study of graft-versus-host responses after intestinal transplantation. Study-wide results and caveats: Investigators detected GvH clones in recipient marrow, with some emerging earlier in ileum or blood.

TCRdb's copy holds only in-frame clones and misses some; the assay was immunoSEQ multiplex PCR. The sample lists about 15,000 clones; approximately 62% were seen once. J gave up 5 bases and V 4 bases, and 9 bases lay outside the gene matches. The CDR3 is 15 residues long. Per germline, CDR1 SGHTA and CDR2 FQGNSA. About this clone: As yet, its antigen is unknown.

The starting material, graft tissue, was processed to release intraepithelial and lamina propria lymphocytes. The sequence was collected from a human patient who received an intestinal transplant, so some T cells may come from the graft donor. V gene TRBV7-2 combines with J gene TRBJ2-7; 9 nucleotides match TRBD2. The source was ileum tissue, collected 524 days after transplant. CDR3 protein: CASSYSGGDPDEQYF. CDR3 bases: TGTGCCAGCAGCTATAGCGGGGGTGACCCGGACGAGCAGTACTTC.